The 21 T cell receptor beta chains listed next were all sequenced from one sample in a study of T cell changes during pregnancy in multiple sclerosis. Sequencing used immunoSEQ multiplex PCR; TCRdb keeps in-frame clones, though not all of them. Of about 32,000 clones in the sample, roughly nine tenths were seen once. The sequencing here drew on CD8+ T cells from peripheral blood mononuclear cells, taken in the second trimester of pregnancy. These receptors were taken from a female donor with multiple sclerosis, enrolled in a pregnancy study.

The rearrangement uses TRBV7-3 and TRBJ2-7; 16 bases are shared with TRBD2. The J segment lost 2 bases and the V segment lost 5 bases, leaving 12 bases of the junction unmatched. This CDR3 is 19 amino acids long. Per germline, CDR1 SGHTA and CDR2 FQGTGA. The CDR3 region is CASSAGTSGRAVNPYEQYF. The CDR3, as DNA: TGTGCCAGCAGCGCCGGGACTAGCGGGAGGGCCGTGAACCCCTACGAGCAGTACTTC.

The CDR3 region is CASSPGTGGYEQYF. CDR3 DNA: TGTGCCAGCAGTCCTGGGACAGGGGGCTACGAGCAGTACTTC. The chain links TRBV5-4 to TRBJ2-7; 11 nucleotides line up with TRBD1. Germline loops: CDR1 SGHNT, CDR2 YYREEE (reference sequence). The V gene end was trimmed by 5 bases and the J gene end by 3 bases; junction bases not matched to a gene: 4. This CDR3 comprises 14 residues.

The rearrangement uses TRBV2 and TRBJ1-2; 9 bases match TRBD1. In germline, CDR1 is SNHLY, CDR2 FYNNEI. This CDR3 spans 14 amino acids. V lost 6 bases, J lost 2 bases, and 4 bases stayed unmatched. The CDR3 DNA reads TGTGCCAGCAGGCCGGGACAGGGAAACTATGGCTACACCTTC. It yields the protein CASRPGQGNYGYTF.

The CDR3 DNA reads as TGTGCCAGCAGCCCCACGGGACAGGCCCTCCTCAATTCACCCCTCCACTTT. Protein product: CASSPTGQALLNSPLHF. The chain has TRBV9 and TRBJ1-6; the match to TRBD1 covers 8 bases. The trim removed 4 bases at V and 7 bases at J, leaving 13 bases unmatched. CDR1 is SGDLS, CDR2 YYNGEE, per germline. The CDR3 sequence is 17 residues long.

This clone has a single count. V and J are TRBV5-6 and TRBJ2-7, with TRBD1 as a possible D gene (5 bases). From germline, CDR1 is SGHDT and CDR2 YYEEEE. V was cut by 2 bases and J by 6 bases, with 9 bases left in between. This CDR3 is built from 12 residues. The CDR3 region is CASSLGASEQYF. The CDR3 nucleotides read TGTGCCAGCAGCTTAGGGGCAAGCGAGCAGTACTTC. Looking up the rest from reference TRBV5-6 and TRBJ2-7 gives the full variable domain: DAGVTQSPTHLIKTRGQQVTLRCSPKSGHDTVSWYQQALGQGPQFIFQYYEEEERQRGNFPDRFSGHQFPNYSSELNVNALLLGDSALYLCASSLGASEQYFGPGTRLTVT.

CDR3 DNA: TGTGCCAGCAGTCGGACAGGGGCTAATGAAAAACTGTTTTTT. This translates into CASSRTGANEKLFF. The rearrangement uses TRBV25-1 and TRBJ1-4; 9 bases map to TRBD1. CDR1 is MGHDK, CDR2 SYGVNS, per germline. CDR3 length equals 14 residues. J was trimmed by 3 bases and V by 5 bases; bases with no gene match: 1. Based on the CDR3 plus reference TRBV25-1 and TRBJ1-4, the full variable domain is EADIYQTPRYLVIGTGKKITLECSQTMGHDKMYWYQQDPGMELHLIHYSYGVNSTEKGDLSSESTVSRIRTEHFPLTLESARPSHTSQYLCASSRTGANEKLFFGSGTQLSVL.

This chain connects TRBV7-2 to TRBJ2-1; 8 nucleotides align to TRBD2. Germline V gene sequence: CDR1 SGHTA, CDR2 FQGNSA. The CDR3 runs 16 residues. The ends lost 5 bases at V and 7 bases at J; junction bases unmatched: 13. Written as DNA, the CDR3 is TGTGCCAGCAGCCCTTTAGGAGCGGGAGAGGGGAATGAGCAGTTCTTC. As protein: CASSPLGAGEGNEQFF.

V usage is TRBV13 and J usage is TRBJ2-1; 9 bases align to TRBD2. Germline V gene data show CDR1 as PRHDT and CDR2 as FYEKMQ (reference sequence). V gave up 10 bases and J gave up 6 bases; unmatched junction bases: 25. This CDR3 spans 19 amino acids. The chain's CDR3 is CATEILAGDGPPAANEQFF. The CDR3 bases are TGTGCCACCGAAATCTTAGCGGGAGACGGGCCCCCCGCCGCCAATGAGCAGTTCTTC.

The V and J genes are TRBV6-5 and TRBJ2-7, with 8 bases lining up with TRBD2. Looked up from germline, CDR1 is MNHEY and CDR2 is SVGAGI. V trimming: 0 bases; J trimming: 2 bases; junction bases outside the gene matches: 0. The CDR3 consists of 14 residues. In DNA form, the CDR3 reads TGTGCCAGCAGTTACTCGACTAGCGCCTACGAGCAGTACTTC. Its protein is CASSYSTSAYEQYF.

The chain combines TRBV13 with TRBJ2-4; 9 nucleotides line up with TRBD1. Germline CDR1 reads PRHDT; CDR2 reads FYEKMQ (reference sequence). V lost 5 bases to trimming and J lost 4 bases; unmatched junction nucleotides: 6. This CDR3 contains 15 residues. This CDR3 reads CASSPAGTGKNIQYF. The CDR3 region has the DNA TGTGCCAGCAGCCCTGCTGGGACAGGGAAAAACATTCAGTACTTC.

CDR3 DNA: TGTGCCAGCAGCTGGAAATCGGGACTAGCGGTCCAAGAGACCCAGTACTTC. It specifies CASSWKSGLAVQETQYF. V usage is TRBV5-6 and J usage is TRBJ2-5; 11 nucleotides match TRBD2. CDR3 size: 17 residues. With V trimmed by 3 bases and J by 1 base, 8 bases remained unmatched. Per the germline V gene, CDR1 is SGHDT and CDR2 is YYEEEE.

The J gene is TRBJ1-1, the V gene TRBV27; TRBD1 aligns across 7 bases. Unmatched junction bases numbered 7, after V lost 4 bases and J lost 2 bases. The CDR3 totals 15 residues. Germline V gives CDR1 MNHEY, CDR2 SMNVEV (reference sequence). CDR3 protein: CASSSRTGVNTEAFF. CDR3 coding DNA: TGTGCCAGCAGTTCCAGAACAGGGGTTAACACTGAAGCTTTCTTT.

The chain joins TRBV30 to TRBJ2-7; a possible D gene is TRBD1 (5 bases). V was shortened by 0 bases and J by 1 base, with 16 bases between the two germline ends. Germline CDR1 reads GTSNPN; CDR2 reads SVGIG (reference sequence). CDR3 size: 16 residues. CDR3 in amino acids: CAWSVRFREGSYEQYF. The CDR3, as DNA: TGTGCCTGGAGTGTACGCTTCAGGGAAGGGTCCTACGAGCAGTACTTC.

The chain employs TRBV2 and TRBJ2-7; 8 positions match TRBD1. The CDR3 totals 13 residues. Germline trimming cut 7 bases from V and 4 bases from J; bases unmatched to any gene: 6. Germline loops: CDR1 SNHLY, CDR2 FYNNEI. As DNA, the CDR3 is TGTGCCAGCAAATTTAACAGGGGGTACGAGCAGTACTTC. Its protein is CASKFNRGYEQYF. Complete variable domain (other parts from reference TRBV2 and TRBJ2-7): EPEVTQTPSHQVTQMGQEVILRCVPISNHLYFYWYRQILGQKVEFLVSFYNNEISEKSEIFDDQFSVERPDGSNFTLKIRSTKLEDSAMYFCASKFNRGYEQYFGPGTRLTVT.

The genes are TRBV19 and TRBJ1-1; D is perhaps TRBD1 (6 bases). This CDR3 contains 14 residues. With 5 bases removed from V and 4 bases from J, the gap between germline ends came to 14 bases. Looked up from germline, CDR1 is LNHDA and CDR2 is SQIVND (reference sequence). Here the CDR3 reads CASSQQGRTTEAFF. The CDR3 nucleotides are TGTGCCAGTAGTCAACAGGGAAGGACCACTGAAGCTTTCTTT.

The V gene is TRBV28, the J gene TRBJ1-3; no definite D call. The CDR3 has 15 residues. The germline CDR1 and CDR2 sequences are MDHEN and SYDVKM. Trimming pared 3 bases from V and 0 bases from J, leaving 9 bases between. The DNA of the CDR3 is TGTGCCAGCAGTTTTGTCGGGAGCTCTGGAAACACCATATATTTT. Translating it yields CASSFVGSSGNTIYF.

This clone was counted only a few times. The CDR3 region is CATSGVVDYGYTF. Written as DNA, the CDR3 is TGTGCCACCTCAGGGGTAGTTGACTATGGCTACACCTTC. V and J are TRBV15 and TRBJ1-2, with a weak D call TRBD1 (6 bases). The V gene's germline CDR1 is LNHNV and CDR2 YYDKDF (reference sequence). The CDR3 consists of 13 residues. The germline V and J ends were trimmed by 8 bases and 3 bases, with 13 bases remaining between them.

The rearrangement links TRBV7-9 to TRBJ2-1, with 9 bases aligning to TRBD1. CDR3 length: 15 amino acids. The germline V gene has CDR1 SEHNR and CDR2 FQNEAQ (reference sequence). Unmatched junction bases numbered 11, after V lost 7 bases and J lost 7 bases. The chain's CDR3 is CASNRRDRARNEQFF. The CDR3 DNA follows: TGTGCCAGCAACCGCCGGGACAGGGCAAGGAATGAGCAGTTCTTC.

The J gene is TRBJ1-1, the V gene TRBV14, with D possibly TRBD1 on 6 matching bases. The ends were cut back, 0 bases at V and 1 base at J, with 15 bases in the middle. This CDR3 comprises 17 residues. CDR1 and CDR2 (germline): SGHDN, FVKESK. The CDR3 DNA follows: TGTGCCAGCAGCCAAGACTACAGGGTGCGGAGGAACACTGAAGCTTTCTTT. Amino acids: CASSQDYRVRRNTEAFF.

The CDR3 sequence is CASSQGAGGNEQFF. For the CDR3, the DNA is TGCGCCAGCAGCCAAGGTGCAGGGGGGAATGAGCAGTTCTTC. This chain connects TRBV4-1 to TRBJ2-1; possible D gene TRBD1, 7 bases. The CDR3 is 14 amino acids. The germline V gene encodes CDR1 MGHRA and CDR2 YSYEKL. V was shortened by 1 base and J by 7 bases, with 11 bases between the two germline ends.

The chain carries TRBV2 and TRBJ2-7; 10 bases are shared with TRBD2. Germline-derived CDR1 and CDR2 are SNHLY and FYNNEI. This CDR3 comprises 15 residues. Losses at the gene ends were 6 bases for V and 2 bases for J; bases not matched to a gene: 7. The CDR3 nucleotides read TGTGCCAGCAGACAGGGACTAGCGACGACCTACGAGCAGTACTTC. Its protein is CASRQGLATTYEQYF.